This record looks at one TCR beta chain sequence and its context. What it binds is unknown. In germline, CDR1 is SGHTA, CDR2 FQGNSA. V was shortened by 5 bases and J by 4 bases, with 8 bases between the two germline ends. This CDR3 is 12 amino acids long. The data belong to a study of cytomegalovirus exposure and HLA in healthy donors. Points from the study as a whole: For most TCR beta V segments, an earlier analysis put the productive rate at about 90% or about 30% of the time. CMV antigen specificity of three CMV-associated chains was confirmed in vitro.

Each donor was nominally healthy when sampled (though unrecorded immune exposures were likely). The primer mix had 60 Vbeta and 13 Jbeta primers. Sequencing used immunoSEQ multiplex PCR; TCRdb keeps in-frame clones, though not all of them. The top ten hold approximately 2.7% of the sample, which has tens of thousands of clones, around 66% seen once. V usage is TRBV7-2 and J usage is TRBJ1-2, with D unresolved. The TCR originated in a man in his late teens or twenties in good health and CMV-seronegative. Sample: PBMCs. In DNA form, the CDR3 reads TGTGCCAGCAGCCCCCCGGGCTATGGCTACACCTTC. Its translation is CASSPPGYGYTF.